This section outlines one T cell receptor (beta chain) sequence together with its context. Its antigen remains unidentified. These data come from a study of cytomegalovirus exposure and HLA in healthy donors. Study summary: Assignment to the Caucasian-associated ancestry cluster applied to about 80% of the roughly 400 genotyped donors. General study findings and limits: Upon later analysis, TCR association rates were observed to vary by HLA locus, being highest for DRB1 and lowest for HLA-C. Cytomegalovirus-associated status was assigned to 150 or so TCR beta chains.

Vbeta (60) and Jbeta (13) primers were used in the PCR. The table came from immunoSEQ multiplex PCR; TCRdb's copy has only in-frame clones and leaves some out. The sample lists 150,000 to 200,000 clones, approximately 78% occurring once. The receptor was isolated from a woman between 18 and 30 years old in good health and CMV-seronegative. The source material was PBMCs.

DNA for the CDR3: TGTGCCAGCAGCTTAGCTTGGCAGGGGGGCAATCAGCCCCAGCATTTT. Its protein product is CASSLAWQGGNQPQHF. The gene calls are TRBV7-8 and TRBJ1-5, with 7 bases aligning to TRBD1. V lost 0 bases and J lost 2; bases outside the gene matches: 4. This CDR3 spans 16 amino acids. Germline CDR1 reads SGHVS; CDR2 reads FQNEAQ.